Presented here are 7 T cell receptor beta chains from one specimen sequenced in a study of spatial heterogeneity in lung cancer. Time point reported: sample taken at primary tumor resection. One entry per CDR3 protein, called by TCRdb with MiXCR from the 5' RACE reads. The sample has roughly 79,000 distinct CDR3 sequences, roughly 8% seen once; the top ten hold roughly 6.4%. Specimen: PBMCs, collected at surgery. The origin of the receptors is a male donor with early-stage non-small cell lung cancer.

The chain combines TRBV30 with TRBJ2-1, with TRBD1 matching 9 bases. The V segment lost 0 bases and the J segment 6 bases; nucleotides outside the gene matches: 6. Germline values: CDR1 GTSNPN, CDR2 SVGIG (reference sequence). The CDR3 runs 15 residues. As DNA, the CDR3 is TGTGCCTGGAGTGTACGGGGGACAGGGCTCAATGAGCAGTTCTTC. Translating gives CAWSVRGTGLNEQFF.

The CDR3 sequence: CASSLLGQGFTEAFF. The CDR3 coding sequence is TGCGCCAGCAGCTTGTTAGGGCAGGGGTTCACTGAAGCTTTCTTT. V is TRBV5-1 and J is TRBJ1-1; TRBD1 might be the D (6 bases). Deletions cut 1 base from V and 4 bases from J, with 14 bases between. Germline V gene lookup returns CDR1 SGHRS and CDR2 YFSETQ. The CDR3 is made up of 15 amino acids.

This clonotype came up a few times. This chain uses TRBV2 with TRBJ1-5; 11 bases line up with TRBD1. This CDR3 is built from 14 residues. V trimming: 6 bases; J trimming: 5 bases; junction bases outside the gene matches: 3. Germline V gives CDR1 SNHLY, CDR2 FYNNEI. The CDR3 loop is CASSGTGGHQPQHF. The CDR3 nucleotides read TGTGCCAGCAGCGGGACAGGGGGGCATCAGCCCCAGCATTTT.

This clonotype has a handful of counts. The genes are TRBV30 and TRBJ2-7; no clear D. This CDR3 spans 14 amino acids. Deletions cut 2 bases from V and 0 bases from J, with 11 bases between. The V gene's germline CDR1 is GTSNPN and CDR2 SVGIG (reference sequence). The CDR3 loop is CAWSTQRFSYEQYF. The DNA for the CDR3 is TGTGCCTGGAGTACTCAGAGATTCTCCTACGAGCAGTACTTC.

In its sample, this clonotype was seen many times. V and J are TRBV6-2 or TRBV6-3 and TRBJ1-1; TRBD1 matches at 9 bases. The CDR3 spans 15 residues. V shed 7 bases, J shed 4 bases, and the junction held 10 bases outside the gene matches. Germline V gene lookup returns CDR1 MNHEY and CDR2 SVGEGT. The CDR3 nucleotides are TGTGCCAGCACCGGGACAGGGATTCGCGGCACTGAAGCTTTCTTT. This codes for CASTGTGIRGTEAFF.

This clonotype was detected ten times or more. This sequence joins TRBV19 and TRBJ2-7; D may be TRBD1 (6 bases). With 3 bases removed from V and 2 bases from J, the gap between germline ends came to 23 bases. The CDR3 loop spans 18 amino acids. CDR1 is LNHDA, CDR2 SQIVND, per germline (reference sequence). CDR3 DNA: TGTGCCAGTAGTATTCTAATAGTAGAGGGGGAAAGTACCTACGAGCAGTACTTC. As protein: CASSILIVEGESTYEQYF.

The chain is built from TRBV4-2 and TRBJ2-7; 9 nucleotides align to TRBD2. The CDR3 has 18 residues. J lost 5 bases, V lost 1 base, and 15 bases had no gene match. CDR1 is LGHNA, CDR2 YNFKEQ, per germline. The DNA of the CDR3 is TGTGCCAGCAGCCAAGCTACCCTTGGAGTAGCGGGAGCCCACGAGCAGTACTTC. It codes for CASSQATLGVAGAHEQYF.